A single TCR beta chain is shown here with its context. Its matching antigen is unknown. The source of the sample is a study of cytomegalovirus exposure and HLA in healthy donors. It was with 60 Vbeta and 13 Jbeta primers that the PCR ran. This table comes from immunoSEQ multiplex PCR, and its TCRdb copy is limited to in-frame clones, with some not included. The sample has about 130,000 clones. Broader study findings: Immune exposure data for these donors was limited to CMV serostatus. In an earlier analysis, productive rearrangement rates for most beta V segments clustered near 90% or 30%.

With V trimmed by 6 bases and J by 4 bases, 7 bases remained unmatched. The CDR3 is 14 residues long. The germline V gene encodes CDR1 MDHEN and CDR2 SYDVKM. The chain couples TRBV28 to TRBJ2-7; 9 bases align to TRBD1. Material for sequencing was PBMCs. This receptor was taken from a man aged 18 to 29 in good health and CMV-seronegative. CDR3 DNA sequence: TGTGCCAGCAGGATAACAGGGGGCGGGTACGAGCAGTACTTC. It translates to CASRITGGGYEQYF.